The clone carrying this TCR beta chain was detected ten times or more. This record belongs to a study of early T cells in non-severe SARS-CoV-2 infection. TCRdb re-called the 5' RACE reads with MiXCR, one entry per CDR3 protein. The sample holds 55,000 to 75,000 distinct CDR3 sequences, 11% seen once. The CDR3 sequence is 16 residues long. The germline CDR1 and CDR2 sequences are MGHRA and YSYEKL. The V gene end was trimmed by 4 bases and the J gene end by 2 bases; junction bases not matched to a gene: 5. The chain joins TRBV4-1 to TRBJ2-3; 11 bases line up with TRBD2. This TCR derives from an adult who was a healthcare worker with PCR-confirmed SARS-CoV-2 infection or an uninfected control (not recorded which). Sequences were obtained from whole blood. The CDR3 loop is CASSLGLAEITDTQYF. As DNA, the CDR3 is TGCGCCAGCAGCCTGGGACTAGCGGAAATCACAGATACGCAGTATTTT.